This TCR beta chain was retrieved from a study of blood T cell repertoires in COVID-19. Clones were sequenced by immunoSEQ multiplex PCR, and TCRdb holds only the in-frame ones, with some missing. The data show 40,000 or so clones, roughly 80% seen once. The receptor comes from a man between 50 and 59 years old with active COVID-19. The source material was peripheral blood.

CDR3 nucleotides: TGTGCCAGCAGCCTAGATGTGGGGGCAGCTTTCTTT. Translation gives CASSLDVGAAFF. The chain uses TRBV7-2 and TRBJ1-1; D is perhaps TRBD1 (6 bases). The germline gives CDR1 SGHTA, CDR2 FQGNSA. V lost 5 bases to trimming and J lost 10 bases, with 14 bases between them. The CDR3 runs 12 residues.